This is a list of T cell receptor beta chains from one sample in a study of CD8 T cells in ankylosing spondylitis. TCRdb ran MiXCR on the 5' RACE reads and lists one entry per CDR3 protein. The table lists approximately 440,000 distinct CDR3 sequences, approximately 17% of them singletons. Sequencing was done on a sample of blood, either unsorted or a sorted T cell fraction (not recorded which). Receptors were obtained from a male donor with ankylosing spondylitis. CDR3s include the opening cysteine and the closing phenylalanine or tryptophan. Each record gives: D gene, CDR3 length, clone size, V gene, J gene, CDR3 DNA, CDR3 protein. D genes are given only for firm matches. Part of the rows lack a size; the others show once, few, many or a class for expanded clones.

>NA|15|few|TRBV10-3|TRBJ1-5
TGTGCCATCAGCGAGGTTGTGGCAGACAATCAGCCCCAGCATTTT
CAISEVVADNQPQHF
>NA|13|NA|TRBV27|TRBJ2-5
TGTGCCAGCCGGACTGGGTGGGGAGAGACCCAGTACTTC
CASRTGWGETQYF
>TRBD1|14|NA|TRBV2|TRBJ2-5
TGTGCCAGCAGTGAATTCGGGACAGGGAGGACCCAGTACTTC
CASSEFGTGRTQYF
>TRBD1|15|NA|TRBV20-1|TRBJ2-7
TGCAGTGCTAGAGACCCCGGGACAGGGGTCAGCGAGCAGTACTTC
CSARDPGTGVSEQYF
>TRBD1|14|NA|TRBV20-1|TRBJ1-1
TGCAGTGCCCGTACGGGACAGGCTTCTACTGAAGCTTTCTTT
CSARTGQASTEAFF
>TRBD2|15|NA|TRBV7-9|TRBJ2-7
TGTGCCAGCAGCTTAGCCCGGGGGGGGCCCATGGAGCAGTACTTC
CASSLARGGPMEQYF
>TRBD1|13|few|TRBV6-2/TRBV6-3|TRBJ2-7
TGTGCCAGCACCACGCCAGGGGGCTACGAGCAGTACTTC
CASTTPGGYEQYF
>TRBD1|14|NA|TRBV20-1|TRBJ1-5
TGCAGTGCTCCACCAGGGGGCGCGAATCAGCCCCAGCATTTT
CSAPPGGANQPQHF
>NA|15|few|TRBV20-1|TRBJ2-5
TGCAGTGCTAGGCCTGCGGGTGAATTATTTGAGACCCAGTACTTC
CSARPAGELFETQYF
>NA|14|NA|TRBV7-8|TRBJ1-1
TGTGCCAGCAGCTTTTTCAGCGGGGGGACTGAAGCTTTCTTT
CASSFFSGGTEAFF
>NA|15|many|TRBV5-1|TRBJ1-4
TGCGCCAGCAGCTTGGGTGGCAGCCTTAATGAAAAACTGTTTTTT
CASSLGGSLNEKLFF
>NA|14|many|TRBV5-1|TRBJ2-5
TGCGCCAGCAGCCTGGGGGACTCCCAAGAGACCCAGTACTTC
CASSLGDSQETQYF
>NA|17|many|TRBV3-1|TRBJ2-6
TGTGCCAGCAGCCAAGGCGAGACTAGTCGAGGGGCCAACGTCCTGACTTTC
CASSQGETSRGANVLTF
>NA|12|few|TRBV28|TRBJ2-5
TGTGCCAGCAGTGCCCGGGTAGAGACCCAGTACTTC
CASSARVETQYF
>NA|18|few|TRBV9|TRBJ1-3
TGTGCCAGCAGCGTATCTGGCTCGGGACCACGCTCTGGAAACACCATATATTTT
CASSVSGSGPRSGNTIYF
>TRBD1|14|few|TRBV7-2|TRBJ1-5
TGTGCCAGCAGTTCACAGGGGGCTGGTCAGCCCCAGCATTTT
CASSSQGAGQPQHF
>NA|16|NA|TRBV7-2|TRBJ2-4
TGTGCCAGCAGCTTAGGTGCGGGCAAGGGGCAAAACATTCAGTACTTC
CASSLGAGKGQNIQYF
>NA|20|NA|TRBV12-5|TRBJ1-4
TGTGCTAGTGGTTTGCCCACGGGCTCCGAACCCTTCGCAACTAATGAAAAACTGTTTTTT
CASGLPTGSEPFATNEKLFF
>TRBD1|13|few|TRBV14|TRBJ1-2
TGTGCCAGCAGCTATGACAGGGAGGATGGCTACACCTTC
CASSYDREDGYTF
>NA|15|NA|TRBV6-1|TRBJ2-1
TGTGCCAGCACGGCCGGAGTAGTTTGGGGCAATGAGCAGTTCTTC
CASTAGVVWGNEQFF
>NA|13|few|TRBV5-1|TRBJ2-3
TGCGCCAGCAGCACAAGCATTGGGGATACGCAGTATTTT
CASSTSIGDTQYF
>NA|14|few|TRBV5-1|TRBJ1-1
TGCGCCAGCAGCTTGGTTTCTAGGAACACTGAAGCTTTCTTT
CASSLVSRNTEAFF
>NA|15|few|TRBV4-3|TRBJ1-1
TGCGCCAGCAGCCAAGAGTGGACAGTGAACACTGAAGCTTTCTTT
CASSQEWTVNTEAFF
>NA|14|few|TRBV5-1|TRBJ1-1
TGCGCCAGCAGCCTCAGCGCGAAGATCTCTGAAGCTTTCTTT
CASSLSAKISEAFF
>TRBD1|14|NA|TRBV11-2|TRBJ1-2
TGTGCCAGCAGCATCCGGACAGGGTCCTATGGCTACACCTTC
CASSIRTGSYGYTF
>TRBD1|11|NA|TRBV10-3|TRBJ2-7
TGTGCCGTGGGACAGGTCTACGAGCAGTACTTC
CAVGQVYEQYF
>TRBD2|18|NA|TRBV11-2|TRBJ2-4
TGTGCCAGCAGCCACCCGGGACTAGCGGGACACGCCAAAAACATTCAGTACTTC
CASSHPGLAGHAKNIQYF
>NA|15|NA|TRBV29-1|TRBJ2-6
TGCAGCGTGTCGGGACGAGGCTCTGGGGCCAACGTCCTGACTTTC
CSVSGRGSGANVLTF
>NA|16|NA|TRBV2|TRBJ1-1
TGTGCCAGCAGTGAAGAGGGGCGGAATTTTAACACTGAAGCTTTCTTT
CASSEEGRNFNTEAFF
>NA|13|NA|TRBV27|TRBJ2-1
TGTGCCAGCAGTTGGGATAGACTCCCGGGAACGTTCTTC
CASSWDRLPGTFF
>NA|15|NA|TRBV19|TRBJ1-5
TGTGCCAGTAGTACTTATAGAGATAGCAATCAGCCCCAGCATTTT
CASSTYRDSNQPQHF
>TRBD1|16|NA|TRBV5-1|TRBJ1-6
TGCGCCAGCAGCACGGGAGGGACAGACAATAATTCACCCCTCCACTTT
CASSTGGTDNNSPLHF
>NA|12|few|TRBV28|TRBJ1-1
TGTGCCAGCAGTTCTTCTTCGGTAGAAGCTTTCTTT
CASSSSSVEAFF
>NA|12|NA|TRBV11-3|TRBJ1-6
TGTGCCAGCAGCTCTAATGGGTCACCCCTCCACTTT
CASSSNGSPLHF
>NA|13|NA|TRBV20-1|TRBJ2-7
TGCAGTGCTAGAAGGTGGGGGGCCTACGAGCAGTACTTC
CSARRWGAYEQYF